These 29 T cell receptor beta chains share one sample of origin, sequenced in a study of T cells after yellow fever vaccination. Each CDR3 protein is one row after TCRdb ran MiXCR on the 5' RACE reads. The table has about 630,000 distinct CDR3 sequences, over 9% seen once. The sequencing used PBMCs, collected on the day of the yellow fever booster vaccination. These receptors all stem from a man under 40 who received the YFV17D yellow fever vaccine.

V and J are TRBV27 and TRBJ2-1; 15 nucleotides agree with TRBD2. The germline gives CDR1 MNHEY, CDR2 SMNVEV (reference sequence). The CDR3 runs to 16 residues. V was clipped by 5 bases and J by 10 bases; unmatched bases: 9. The CDR3 coding sequence is TGTGCCAGCAGTCCCCTAGGACTAGCGGGAGGGGCGGAGCAGTTCTTC. Its translation is CASSPLGLAGGAEQFF.

This sequence joins TRBV10-2 and TRBJ1-2; TRBD1 matches 7 bases. V lost 8 bases, J lost 5 bases, and 11 bases stayed unmatched. Germline CDR1 and CDR2: WSHSY and SAAADI. The CDR3 is made up of 14 amino acids. CDR3 amino acids: CASSSGGFGYGYTF. CDR3 sequence (DNA): TGCGCCAGCTCTTCAGGGGGTTTCGGTTATGGCTACACCTTC.

Notes on this clonotype: A junction boundary mismatches the germline segment, possibly from a read error. J is TRBJ2-3 and V is TRBV10-3; D call uncertain. Germline V CDR1 and CDR2: ENHRY, SYGVKD. This CDR3 region has 15 residues. For the CDR3, the DNA is TGTGCCATCATGGTTGCCCCCGGGCGCACAGATACGCAGAATTTT. It specifies CAIMVAPGRTDTQNF.

This clonotype came up a few times. The chain links TRBV5-4 to TRBJ2-1; the match to TRBD2 covers 9 bases. Trimming cost V 2 bases and J 7 bases; bases outside gene matches: 4. Germline V CDR1 and CDR2: SGHNT, YYREEE (reference sequence). There are 14 residues in the CDR3. CDR3 in amino acids: CASSLKLAGNEQFF. CDR3 sequence (DNA): TGTGCCAGCAGCTTAAAACTAGCGGGTAATGAGCAGTTCTTC.

The genes are TRBV4-3 and TRBJ1-5, with D possibly TRBD1 on 6 matching bases. Germline CDR1 LGHNA, CDR2 YSLEER. With 3 bases removed from V and 10 bases from J, the gap between germline ends came to 19 bases. CDR3 length: 15 amino acids. The CDR3 protein is CASSHSFTGSEPQHF. Here the CDR3 DNA reads TGCGCCAGCAGCCACTCGTTTACAGGGAGTGAACCCCAGCATTTT.

This chain joins TRBV7-6 and TRBJ2-3; no clear D. The germline CDR1 and CDR2 sequences are SGHVS and FNYEAQ. CDR3 size: 14 residues. Trimming pared 2 bases from V and 6 bases from J, leaving 12 bases between. The CDR3 DNA follows: TGTGCCAGCAGCTTATTCCTGGGGATGGATACGCAGTATTTT. It encodes CASSLFLGMDTQYF.

This clonotype was counted only a few times. This chain uses TRBV4-2 with TRBJ1-1; D gene ambiguous. V shed 3 bases and J shed 2 bases, with 7 bases lying between them. The CDR3 runs 13 residues. In germline, CDR1 is LGHNA, CDR2 YNFKEQ. The DNA for the CDR3 is TGTGCCAGCAGCCAGGAAACCAACACTGAAGCTTTCTTT. This codes for CASSQETNTEAFF.

The chain employs TRBV6-1 and TRBJ2-1, with D possibly being TRBD2 (5 bases). Germline V lookup: CDR1 MNHNS, CDR2 SASEGT. Trimming pared 5 bases from V and 3 bases from J, leaving 17 bases between. This CDR3 region has 16 residues. The CDR3 DNA follows: TGTGCCAGCAGTCCCCCGGTGGGAGAGGGCTACAATGAGCAGTTCTTC. It codes for CASSPPVGEGYNEQFF.

The gene calls are TRBV30 and TRBJ2-3; D uncertain. Germline-derived CDR1 and CDR2 are GTSNPN and SVGIG (reference sequence). The V and J ends lost 6 bases and 6 bases respectively, with 10 bases between them. The CDR3 sequence is 11 residues long. CDR3 in DNA: TGTGCCTGTACCTGGGCGGATACGCAGTATTTT. Translation gives CACTWADTQYF.

V usage is TRBV20-1 and J usage is TRBJ2-5; D remains ambiguous. The germline V gene encodes CDR1 DFQATT and CDR2 SNEGSKA (reference sequence). The V and J ends lost 2 bases and 0 bases respectively, with 16 bases between them. This CDR3 region has 16 residues. The CDR3 sequence: CSARTPMVGNQETQYF. In nucleotides, the CDR3 is TGCAGTGCTAGAACCCCCATGGTGGGAAACCAAGAGACCCAGTACTTC.

The chain combines TRBV6-1 with TRBJ1-2, with a possible D match to TRBD1 (5 bases). Trimming shortened V by 6 bases and J by 6 bases, and 17 bases separated the two germline ends. CDR3 length: 14 amino acids. Germline CDR1 and CDR2: MNHNS and SASEGT. The CDR3, as DNA: TGTGCCAGCAGAAGGGACGGGGCCGATAATGGCTACACCTTC. Translated: CASRRDGADNGYTF.

The rearrangement uses TRBV11-1 and TRBJ2-3, with 13 bases aligning to TRBD2. After removal of 0 bases from V and 1 base from J, the junction contained 10 bases not matched to a gene. The CDR3 has 20 residues. In germline, CDR1 is SGHAT, CDR2 FQDESV (reference sequence). The CDR3 coding sequence is TGTGCCAGCAGCTTAGCCTTAACTAGCGGGAGGGCCTCGGGCACAGATACGCAGTATTTT. Translated, it gives CASSLALTSGRASGTDTQYF.

In its sample, this clonotype was seen a few times. The chain carries TRBV11-2 and TRBJ2-7, with D possibly TRBD2 on 5 matching bases. Germline CDR1 and CDR2: SGHAT and FQNNGV. The CDR3 is 16 residues long. V shed 5 bases and J shed 2 bases, with 19 bases lying between them. CDR3 residues: CASSGGSDLFTYEQYF. In DNA form, the CDR3 reads TGTGCCAGCAGCGGAGGCTCAGATCTCTTTACCTACGAGCAGTACTTC.

This chain joins TRBV7-6 and TRBJ2-7; 10 bases line up with TRBD1. The germline gives CDR1 SGHVS, CDR2 FNYEAQ. Trimming took 5 bases from V and 2 from J; bases not matched to a gene: 9. CDR3 size: 16 residues. The CDR3 DNA reads as TGTGCCAGCAGCCGCCGAGGGGGACAGGGGACCTACGAGCAGTACTTC. Its protein is CASSRRGGQGTYEQYF.

This clonotype was found a few times. J is TRBJ1-6 and V is TRBV6-5; D is ambiguous. The CDR3 sequence is 18 residues long. The germline gives CDR1 MNHEY, CDR2 SVGAGI. Trimming left V 0 bases short and J 0 bases short, with 12 bases between. CDR3 DNA: TGTGCCAGCAGTTACTCGGGTTTTAGTAGCTCCTATAATTCACCCCTCCACTTT. Translated, it gives CASSYSGFSSSYNSPLHF.

The chain links TRBV5-5 to TRBJ1-5; no clear D gene. Trimming stripped 1 base from V and 0 bases from J, with 5 bases between. The CDR3 has 14 amino acids. Germline-derived CDR1 and CDR2 are SGHKS and YYEKEE (reference sequence). CDR3 sequence reads: CASSLRYSNQPQHF. The CDR3 coding sequence is TGTGCCAGCAGCTTGAGATATAGCAATCAGCCCCAGCATTTT.

This clonotype occurred once. This chain joins TRBV5-1 and TRBJ1-2, with a possible D match to TRBD1 (6 bases). CDR3 size: 13 residues. CDR1 and CDR2 from the germline V gene are SGHRS and YFSETQ. Trimming pared 7 bases from V and 6 bases from J, leaving 16 bases between. The CDR3: CASEVEGEDGYTF. The CDR3 DNA sequence: TGCGCCAGCGAAGTGGAGGGGGAAGATGGCTACACCTTC.

The chain has TRBV29-1 and TRBJ1-5; D call uncertain. In germline, CDR1 is SQVTM, CDR2 ANQGSEA. V was shortened by 4 bases and J by 0 bases, with 4 bases between the two germline ends. The CDR3 runs 12 residues. For the CDR3, the DNA is TGCAGCGTTGGGACTAGCAATCAGCCCCAGCATTTT. It codes for CSVGTSNQPQHF.

The chain combines TRBV12-3 or TRBV12-4 with TRBJ2-3, with unresolved D. This CDR3 is 16 amino acids long. The ends were cut back, 6 bases at V and 3 bases at J, with 19 bases in the middle. Here the CDR3 reads CASSKTHGIGTDTQYF. CDR3 nucleotide sequence: TGTGCCAGCAGCAAAACGCACGGAATTGGTACAGATACGCAGTATTTT.

J is TRBJ2-2 and V is TRBV10-3, with 7 bases matching TRBD1. Germline trimming cut 5 bases from V and 8 bases from J; bases unmatched to any gene: 8. The CDR3 consists of 14 residues. CDR1 is ENHRY, CDR2 SYGVKD, per germline. DNA for the CDR3: TGTGCCATCAGTACTACAGGGGTGGCGGGGGAGCTGTTTTTT. Protein sequence: CAISTTGVAGELFF.

The CDR3 reads CASSQASGAAGGDTQYF. CDR3 DNA: TGCGCCAGCAGCCAAGCTTCTGGAGCGGCGGGGGGAGATACGCAGTATTTT. The V call is TRBV4-3, the J call TRBJ2-3, with 8 bases matching TRBD2. The CDR3 is 17 residues long. Germline CDR1 LGHNA, CDR2 YSLEER. V lost 1 base to trimming and J lost 5 bases; unmatched junction nucleotides: 11.

This clonotype has only a few counts. The chain joins TRBV29-1 to TRBJ2-3; 14 bases map to TRBD2. This CDR3 has 16 amino acids. Germline trimming cut 0 bases from V and 9 bases from J; bases unmatched to any gene: 8. The germline CDR1 and CDR2 sequences are SQVTM and ANQGSEA. CDR3 region: CSVEDWTSGRSLTQYF. The CDR3 nucleotides read TGCAGCGTTGAAGATTGGACTAGCGGGAGGTCCCTCACGCAGTATTTT.

This clonotype was observed a handful of times. V usage is TRBV20-1 and J usage is TRBJ2-7; 10 nucleotides align to TRBD2. The CDR3 loop spans 14 amino acids. V gave up 5 bases and J gave up 2 bases; unmatched junction bases: 6. CDR1 and CDR2 from the germline V gene are DFQATT and SNEGSKA (reference sequence). CDR3 amino acids: CSALPGLATYEQYF. In nucleotides, the CDR3 is TGCAGTGCTCTGCCGGGACTAGCGACCTACGAGCAGTACTTC.

The chain joins TRBV7-9 to TRBJ1-4; D unclear. The germline CDR1 and CDR2 sequences are SEHNR and FQNEAQ (reference sequence). This CDR3 has 13 amino acids. V lost 5 bases and J lost 5, with 9 bases in between. The CDR3 loop is CASSPAENEKLFF. The CDR3 DNA reads TGTGCCAGCAGCCCCGCCGAGAATGAAAAACTGTTTTTT. Full variable domain (rest looked up from reference TRBV7-9 and TRBJ1-4): DTGVSQNPRHKITKRGQNVTFRCDPISEHNRLYWYRQTLGQGPEFLTYFQNEAQLEKSRLLSDRFSAERPKGSFSTLEIQRTEQGDSAMYLCASSPAENEKLFFGSGTQLSVL.

The V and J genes are TRBV18 and TRBJ2-1; TRBD2 matches 8 bases. This CDR3 is 16 amino acids long. V shed 1 base and J 7 bases; nucleotides not matched to a gene: 9. Germline CDR1 and CDR2: KGHSH and LQKENI. The chain's CDR3 is CASSPRAPAGENEQFF. The CDR3, as DNA: TGTGCCAGCTCACCACGTGCGCCAGCGGGAGAGAATGAGCAGTTCTTC.

There are a few counts of this clonotype. This rearrangement joins TRBV20-1 to TRBJ2-7; no firm D call. V shed 2 bases and J shed 2 bases, with 13 bases lying between them. Germline loops: CDR1 DFQATT, CDR2 SNEGSKA (reference sequence). This CDR3 has 14 amino acids. CDR3 in DNA: TGCAGTGCTAGATCACCGGAGACAACCTACGAGCAGTACTTC. Amino acid sequence: CSARSPETTYEQYF.

There are a few counts of this clonotype. The chain links TRBV6-5 to TRBJ2-5, with 8 bases lining up with TRBD2. J was trimmed by 4 bases and V by 3 bases; bases with no gene match: 7. The CDR3 covers 15 residues. Germline assignment: CDR1 MNHEY and CDR2 SVGAGI. The CDR3 reads CASSYLGTSGETQYF. CDR3 sequence (DNA): TGTGCCAGCAGTTATTTAGGGACTAGTGGAGAGACCCAGTACTTC.

The chain uses TRBV27 and TRBJ2-3, with TRBD2 identical over 7 bases. The length of the CDR3 is 15 residues. Germline lookup yields CDR1 MNHEY and CDR2 SMNVEV (reference sequence). The ends lost 6 bases at V and 0 bases at J; junction bases unmatched: 6. The CDR3 region has the DNA TGTGCCAGCAGAGCGGGACGGAGAAGCACAGATACGCAGTATTTT. Encoded protein: CASRAGRRSTDTQYF.

The V gene is TRBV10-1, the J gene TRBJ2-1; 9 bases are shared with TRBD1. Germline loops: CDR1 WNHNN, CDR2 SYGVQD (reference sequence). The CDR3 contains 14 residues. The junction had 6 bases not matched to a gene; V was cut back by 3 bases and J by 9 bases. As DNA, the CDR3 is TGCGCCAGCAGTGAACAACAGGGGGCAGGTGAGCAGTTCTTC. This gives the protein CASSEQQGAGEQFF.